The 9 T cell receptor beta chains reported below all come from one sample, sequenced in a study of blood T cells in healthy people across ages. Using a J-beta primer mix together with a sample-barcoded 5' primer, a second PCR was run for roughly 7 to 12 cycles. One entry per CDR3 protein results from TCRdb running MiXCR on the 5' RACE reads. The table lists 550,000 to 650,000 distinct CDR3 sequences, roughly 31% of them singletons, with about a sixth in the top ten. Material: blood. The receptors derive from a woman older than 75 in good health.

This clonotype came up a few times. A much more abundant neighbour one base away suggests this may be a read error. The genes are TRBV9 and TRBJ2-1; 9 bases are a match to TRBD2. CDR3 length: 16 amino acids. Trimming cost V 3 bases and J 6 bases; bases outside gene matches: 10. Germline V gene sequence: CDR1 SGDLS, CDR2 YYNGEE. The CDR3 loop reads CASSAGLATFCNEQFF. The CDR3 DNA is TGTGCCAGCAGCGCAGGACTAGCGACTTTCTGCAATGAGCAGTTCTTC.

Only a few counts were recorded for this clonotype. The V and J genes are TRBV6-1 and TRBJ1-6; D possibly corresponds to TRBD1 (5 bases). The CDR3 length is 15 residues. Germline V gives CDR1 MNHNS, CDR2 SASEGT. The germline V and J ends were trimmed by 3 bases and 4 bases, with 10 bases remaining between them. CDR3 coding DNA: TGTGCCAGCAGTGAGTCAGGGACGTATAATTCACCCCTCCACTTT. This sequence encodes CASSESGTYNSPLHF.

This clonotype has just a few counts. This chain joins TRBV2 and TRBJ1-4, with no clear D. V lost 3 bases and J lost 8, with 13 bases in between. Germline assignment: CDR1 SNHLY and CDR2 FYNNEI. The length of the CDR3 is 14 residues. CDR3 DNA: TGTGCCAGCAGTGAGGGAATAGTAAGAGAAAAACTGTTTTTT. Translation gives CASSEGIVREKLFF. Combining the CDR3 with reference TRBV2 and TRBJ1-4 gives the whole variable domain EPEVTQTPSHQVTQMGQEVILRCVPISNHLYFYWYRQILGQKVEFLVSFYNNEISEKSEIFDDQFSVERPDGSNFTLKIRSTKLEDSAMYFCASSEGIVREKLFFGSGTQLSVL.

This clonotype was found once. CDR3 amino acids: CASSLSQGGNEQFF. The CDR3 bases are TGTGCCAGCAGCTTAAGTCAGGGGGGGAATGAGCAGTTCTTC. The chain employs TRBV7-3 and TRBJ2-1; possibly TRBD1 or TRBD2 for D (7 bases each). V was clipped by 1 base and J by 7 bases, with 11 bases between them. There are 14 residues in the CDR3. Germline V gene data show CDR1 as SGHTA and CDR2 as FQGTGA.

The chain recombines TRBV24-1 with TRBJ2-2; no definite D call. CDR3 length equals 14 residues. Germline CDR1 is KGHDR and CDR2 is SFDVKD. V shed 3 bases and J shed 6 bases, with 10 bases lying between them. In nucleotides, the CDR3 is TGTGCCACCAGTGATCAGAGACGGCCCGGGGAGCTGTTTTTT. As protein: CATSDQRRPGELFF.

This clonotype has just a few counts. In nucleotides, the CDR3 is TGTGCCTGGAGTGGTCCGGAGAGCTCCTATAATTCACCCCTCCACTTT. Translated, it gives CAWSGPESSYNSPLHF. The gene calls are TRBV30 and TRBJ1-6; D is undetermined. The CDR3 extends over 16 amino acids. V was shortened by 1 base and J by 0 bases, with 10 bases between the two germline ends. Looked up from germline, CDR1 is GTSNPN and CDR2 is SVGIG (reference sequence).

This chain connects TRBV20-1 to TRBJ2-7, with 8 nucleotides matching TRBD2. Germline loops: CDR1 DFQATT, CDR2 SNEGSKA (reference sequence). The CDR3 loop spans 16 amino acids. V trimming: 2 bases; J trimming: 7 bases; junction bases outside the gene matches: 16. In nucleotides, the CDR3 is TGCAGTGCTAGATCCCCCGCGGGGGGCGAAACGGGGGAGCAGTACTTC. Protein: CSARSPAGGETGEQYF.

This clonotype was counted many times. The rearrangement uses TRBV30 and TRBJ2-7, with D uncertain. Trimming took 2 bases from V and 3 from J, leaving 5 bases between them. Germline assignment: CDR1 GTSNPN and CDR2 SVGIG (reference sequence). The length of the CDR3 is 11 residues. The CDR3 reads CAWSTLYEQYF. For the CDR3, the DNA is TGTGCCTGGAGTACCCTCTACGAGCAGTACTTC.

The V gene is TRBV18, the J gene TRBJ1-1, with no clear D. The CDR3 has 17 residues. Germline-derived CDR1 and CDR2 are KGHSH and LQKENI. V lost 3 bases and J lost 1, with 18 bases in between. CDR3: CASSPRPGRRSNTEAFF. The CDR3, as DNA: TGTGCCAGCTCACCCCGACCCGGACGCCGCTCGAACACTGAAGCTTTCTTT.